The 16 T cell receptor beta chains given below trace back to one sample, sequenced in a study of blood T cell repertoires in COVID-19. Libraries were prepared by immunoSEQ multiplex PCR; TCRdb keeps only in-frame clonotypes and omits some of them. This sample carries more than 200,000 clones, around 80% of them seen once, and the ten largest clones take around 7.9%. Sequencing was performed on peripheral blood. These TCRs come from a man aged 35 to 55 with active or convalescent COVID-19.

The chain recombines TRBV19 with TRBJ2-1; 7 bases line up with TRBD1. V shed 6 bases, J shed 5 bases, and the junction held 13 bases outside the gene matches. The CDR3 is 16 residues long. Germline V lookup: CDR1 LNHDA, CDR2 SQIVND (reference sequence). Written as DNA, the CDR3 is TGTGCCAGTAGCCCCCGCCGGGACAGAGTTGACAATGAGCAGTTCTTC. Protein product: CASSPRRDRVDNEQFF.

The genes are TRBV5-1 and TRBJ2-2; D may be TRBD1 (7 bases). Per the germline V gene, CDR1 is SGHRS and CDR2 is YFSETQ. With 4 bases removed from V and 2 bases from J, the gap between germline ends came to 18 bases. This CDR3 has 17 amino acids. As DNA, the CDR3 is TGCGCCAGCAGCCGAGGAGGGGGCATCGCTAACACCGGGGAGCTGTTTTTT. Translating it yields CASSRGGGIANTGELFF.

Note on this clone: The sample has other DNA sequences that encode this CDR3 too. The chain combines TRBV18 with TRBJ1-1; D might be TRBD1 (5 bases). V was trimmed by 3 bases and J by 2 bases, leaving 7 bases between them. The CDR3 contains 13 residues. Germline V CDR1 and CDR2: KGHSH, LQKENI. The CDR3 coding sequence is TGTGCCAGCTCACCGGGGGGAAACACTGAAGCTTTCTTT. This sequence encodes CASSPGGNTEAFF. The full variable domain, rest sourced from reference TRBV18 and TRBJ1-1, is NAGVMQNPRHLVRRRGQEARLRCSPMKGHSHVYWYRQLPEEGLKFMVYLQKENIIDESGMPKERFSAEFPKEGPSILRIQQVVRGDSAAYFCASSPGGNTEAFFGQGTRLTVV.

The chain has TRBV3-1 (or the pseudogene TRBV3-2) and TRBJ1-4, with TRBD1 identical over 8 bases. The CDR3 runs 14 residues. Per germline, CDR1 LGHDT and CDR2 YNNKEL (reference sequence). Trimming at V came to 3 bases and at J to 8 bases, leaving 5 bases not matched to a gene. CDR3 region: CASSQTGVGEKLFF. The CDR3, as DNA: TGTGCCAGCAGCCAGACAGGGGTAGGAGAAAAACTGTTTTTT.

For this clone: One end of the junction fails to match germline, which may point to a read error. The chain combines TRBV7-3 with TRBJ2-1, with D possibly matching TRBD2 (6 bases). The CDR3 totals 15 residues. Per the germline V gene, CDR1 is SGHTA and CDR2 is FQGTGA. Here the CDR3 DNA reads TGTGCCAGCAGCTTAACTCGGGACTCCAACAATGAGCAGTTCTTC. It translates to CASSLTRDSNNEQFF.

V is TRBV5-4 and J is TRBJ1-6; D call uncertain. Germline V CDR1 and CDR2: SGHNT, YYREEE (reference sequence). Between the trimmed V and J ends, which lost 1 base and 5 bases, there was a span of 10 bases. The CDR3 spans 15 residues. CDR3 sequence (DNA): TGTGCCAGCAGCTTGTTATCAGGTGATAATTCACCCCTCCACTTT. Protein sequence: CASSLLSGDNSPLHF.

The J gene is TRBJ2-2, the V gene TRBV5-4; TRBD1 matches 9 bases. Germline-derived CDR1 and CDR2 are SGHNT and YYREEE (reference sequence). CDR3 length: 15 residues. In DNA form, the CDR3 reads TGTGTTACGACCGGGACAGGGTGGAACACCGGGGAGCTGTTTTTT. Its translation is CVTTGTGWNTGELFF.

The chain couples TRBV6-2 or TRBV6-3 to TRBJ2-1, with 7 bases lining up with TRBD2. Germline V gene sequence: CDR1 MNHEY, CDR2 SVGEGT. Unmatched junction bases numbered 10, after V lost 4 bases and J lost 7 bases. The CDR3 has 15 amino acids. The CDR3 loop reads CASSSPRAGYNEQFF. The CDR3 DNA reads TGTGCCAGCAGTTCTCCACGAGCGGGGTATAATGAGCAGTTCTTC.

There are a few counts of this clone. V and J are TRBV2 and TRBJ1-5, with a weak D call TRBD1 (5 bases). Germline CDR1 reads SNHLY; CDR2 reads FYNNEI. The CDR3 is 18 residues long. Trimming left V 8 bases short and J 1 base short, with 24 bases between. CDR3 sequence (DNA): TGTGCCAGCGCCGGCGCAAGAGGCAGGGAAGAGAGCAATCAGCCCCAGCATTTT. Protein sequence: CASAGARGREESNQPQHF.

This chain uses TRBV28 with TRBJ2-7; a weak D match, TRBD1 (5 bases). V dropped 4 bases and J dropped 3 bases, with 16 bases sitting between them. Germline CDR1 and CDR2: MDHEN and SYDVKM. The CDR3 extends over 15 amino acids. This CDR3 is CASSSIGAEDYEQYF. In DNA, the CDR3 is TGTGCCAGCAGTTCTATTGGGGCCGAGGACTACGAGCAGTACTTC. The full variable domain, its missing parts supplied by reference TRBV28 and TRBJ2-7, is DVKVTQSSRYLVKRTGEKVFLECVQDMDHENMFWYRQDPGLGLRLIYFSYDVKMKEKGDIPEGYSVSREKKERFSLILESASTNQTSMYLCASSSIGAEDYEQYFGPGTRLTVT.

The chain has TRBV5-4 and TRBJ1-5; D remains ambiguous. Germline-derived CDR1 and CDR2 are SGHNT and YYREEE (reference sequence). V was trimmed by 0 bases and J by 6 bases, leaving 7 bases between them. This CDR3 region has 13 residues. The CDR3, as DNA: TGTGCCAGCAGCTTGGACAGAAGTCAGCCCCAGCATTTT. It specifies CASSLDRSQPQHF. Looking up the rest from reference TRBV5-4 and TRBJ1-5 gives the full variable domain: ETGVTQSPTHLIKTRGQQVTLRCSSQSGHNTVSWYQQALGQGPQFIFQYYREEENGRGNFPPRFSGLQFPNYSSELNVNALELDDSALYLCASSLDRSQPQHFGDGTRLSIL.

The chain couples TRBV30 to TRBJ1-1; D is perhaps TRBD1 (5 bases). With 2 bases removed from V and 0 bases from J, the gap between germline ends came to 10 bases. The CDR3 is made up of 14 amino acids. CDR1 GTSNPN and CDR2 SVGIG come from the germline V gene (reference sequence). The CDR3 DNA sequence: TGTGCCTGGAGTCTAGGGACTTTGAACACTGAAGCTTTCTTT. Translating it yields CAWSLGTLNTEAFF.

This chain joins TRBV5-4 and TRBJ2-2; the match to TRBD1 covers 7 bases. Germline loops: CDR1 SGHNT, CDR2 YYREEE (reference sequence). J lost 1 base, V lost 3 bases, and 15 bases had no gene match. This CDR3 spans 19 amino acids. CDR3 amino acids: CASSSQRQGYWVNTGELFF. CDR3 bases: TGTGCCAGCAGCTCCCAGAGACAGGGATATTGGGTGAACACCGGGGAGCTGTTTTTT. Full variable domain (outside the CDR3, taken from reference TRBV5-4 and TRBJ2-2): ETGVTQSPTHLIKTRGQQVTLRCSSQSGHNTVSWYQQALGQGPQFIFQYYREEENGRGNFPPRFSGLQFPNYSSELNVNALELDDSALYLCASSSQRQGYWVNTGELFFGEGSRLTVL.

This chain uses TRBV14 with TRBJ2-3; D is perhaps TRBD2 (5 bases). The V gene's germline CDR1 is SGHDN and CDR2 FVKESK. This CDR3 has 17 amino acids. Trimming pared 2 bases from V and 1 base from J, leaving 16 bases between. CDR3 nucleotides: TGTGCCAGCAGCCAAAGGGAACTAGTGCGGGGCACAGATACGCAGTATTTT. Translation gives CASSQRELVRGTDTQYF.

For the CDR3, the DNA is TGTGCCTGGAGCGCGGGGGCGGGTCAGCCCCAGCATTTT. Encoded protein: CAWSAGAGQPQHF. The rearrangement uses TRBV30 and TRBJ1-5, with a possible D match to TRBD1 (6 bases). The germline V gene has CDR1 GTSNPN and CDR2 SVGIG (reference sequence). The V end lost 3 bases, the J end lost 6 bases, and 12 bases lay between the germline ends. The CDR3 spans 13 residues.

The CDR3 bases are TGCAGCGGCTCCATGGGGACAGCCGCCTACGAGCAGTACTTC. Its translation is CSGSMGTAAYEQYF. The chain links TRBV29-1 to TRBJ2-7; 7 nucleotides agree with TRBD1. There are 14 residues in the CDR3. The junction had 11 bases not matched to a gene; V was cut back by 7 bases and J by 2 bases. Germline V gives CDR1 SQVTM, CDR2 ANQGSEA.